This T cell receptor beta chain was sequenced for a study of T cells expressing NK-cell markers. Study information: The eight sequenced donors comprised seven who were HCMV-seropositive and one who was seronegative.

The germline V gene has CDR1 ENHRY and CDR2 SYGVKD. The CDR3 sequence is 13 residues long. After re-calling the 5' RACE reads, TCRdb lists one entry per CDR3 protein, DNA absent. Recorded for this sample: a few hundred thousand distinct CDR3 sequences. Regarding this clonotype: Its specificity is not known.

Overall study results and limits: Clones of NKG2C+ T cells that had expanded were of unclear HCMV specificity. Roughly 1.0-7.0% of CD8+ T cells in roughly six donors belonged to dominant NKG2C+ clonotypes.

The TCR comes from a man aged 18 to 30 in good health. The genes are TRBV10-3 and TRBJ2-2; TCRdb calls TRBD1, which cannot be checked without DNA. Sequenced sample: blood T cells: a sorted CD56 or NKG2C T cell subset, CD4+ or CD8+ T cells, or bulk PBMC T cells (not recorded which). The chain's CDR3 is CAITADRSGELFF.